This T cell receptor beta chain was recovered during a study of PD-1 blockade in classical Hodgkin lymphoma. Study details: On a schedule of every 2 weeks, patients received nivolumab 3 mg/kg intravenously. General observations from the study: Reported findings placed baseline TCR diversity lower in newly diagnosed patients (compared with healthy donors).

Some clones are missing from TCRdb's copy, which holds only in-frame ones; the method was immunoSEQ multiplex PCR. The data contain some 64,000 clones, around 87% of them seen just once; the ten biggest clones take up approximately 15%. Relapse was seen in all patients after autologous stem cell transplantation, and brentuximab vedotin exposure was variable. Best responses were complete response, partial response or progressive disease. As to this clone: The antigen remains undetermined.

Trimming took off 10 bases at V and 4 bases at J, with 13 bases between the two ends. The V gene's germline CDR1 is SNHLY and CDR2 FYNNEI. This CDR3 is built from 12 residues. The V call is TRBV2, the J call TRBJ1-2; no clear D. The receptor's source is a human donor with classical Hodgkin lymphoma. This specimen consisted of peripheral blood mononuclear cells (PBMCs), obtained at baseline. The chain's CDR3 is CATQGYSYGYTF. DNA of the CDR3: TGTGCCACGCAAGGATACAGCTATGGCTACACCTTC.